The 8 T cell receptor beta chains below come from one sample, sequenced in a study of blood T cell repertoires in COVID-19 (dated by TCRdb to the early 2020s). Library preparation employed the immunoSEQ multiplex PCR assay. The table was pulled from immuneACCESS by TCRdb, which kept in-frame rearrangements only. Such tables lose some clones; where checked, under half of the loss comes from unresolved V genes, and the rest has no known cause. A total of about 180,000 clones appear in this sample, roughly nine tenths of them only once. The ten largest clones represent about a fifth of the sample. The sample taken for sequencing was peripheral blood. Receptors were obtained from a man in his sixties or seventies with active or convalescent COVID-19.

The chain joins TRBV18 to TRBJ2-5, with TRBD1 matching 7 bases. The CDR3 runs to 14 residues. V shed 0 bases, J shed 2 bases, and the junction held 0 bases outside the gene matches. Germline V gene data show CDR1 as KGHSH and CDR2 as LQKENI. DNA for the CDR3: TGTGCCAGCTCACCACCGGGACAGCAAGAGACCCAGTACTTC. Its translation: CASSPPGQQETQYF.

The rearrangement links TRBV28 to TRBJ1-4; 9 bases align to TRBD1. Germline trimming cut 6 bases from V and 8 bases from J; bases unmatched to any gene: 10. Germline assignment: CDR1 MDHEN and CDR2 SYDVKM. This CDR3 spans 15 amino acids. CDR3 nucleotides: TGTGCCAGCAGGCCAGCGGGACAGGGATCCGAAAAACTGTTTTTT. It translates to CASRPAGQGSEKLFF.

This clone was picked up a small number of times. J is TRBJ2-5 and V is TRBV18; TRBD1 might be the D (5 bases). The germline gives CDR1 KGHSH, CDR2 LQKENI. The CDR3 spans 14 residues. V was cut by 3 bases and J by 5 bases, with 13 bases left in between. CDR3 DNA sequence: TGTGCCAGCTCACCGAGGACATCCAGGGAGACCCAGTACTTC. As protein: CASSPRTSRETQYF.

The chain combines TRBV3-1 (or the pseudogene TRBV3-2) with TRBJ2-5, with TRBD2 matching 11 bases. V dropped 4 bases and J dropped 4; count of bases not matched to a gene: 2. Germline CDR1 is LGHDT and CDR2 is YNNKEL (reference sequence). The CDR3 is 14 residues long. As DNA, the CDR3 is TGTGCCAGCAGCCCGACTAGCGGGATAGAGACCCAGTACTTC. Translated: CASSPTSGIETQYF.

This chain joins TRBV10-2 and TRBJ2-3, with a weak D call TRBD2 (6 bases). Germline CDR1 WSHSY, CDR2 SAAADI. The length of the CDR3 is 12 residues. V lost 9 bases, J lost 0 bases, and 7 bases lay in between. The CDR3 loop is CASAGSTDTQYF. DNA for the CDR3: TGCGCCAGTGCGGGGAGCACAGATACGCAGTATTTT.

V is TRBV30 and J is TRBJ1-5; maybe TRBD1 (6 bases). The V gene lost 5 bases and the J gene lost 7 bases, with 15 bases spanning the gap. The CDR3 spans 13 residues. Germline V gene data show CDR1 as GTSNPN and CDR2 as SVGIG (reference sequence). CDR3 residues: CAWGTGLIQPQHF. The DNA of the CDR3 is TGTGCCTGGGGAACAGGGTTGATCCAGCCCCAGCATTTT.

The genes are TRBV6-2 or TRBV6-3 and TRBJ1-4; 8 bases map to TRBD1. This CDR3 contains 15 residues. V dropped 2 bases and J dropped 3; count of bases not matched to a gene: 2. Germline CDR1 reads MNHEY; CDR2 reads SVGEGT. This CDR3 reads CASSYQGAANEKLFF. CDR3 sequence (DNA): TGTGCCAGCAGTTACCAGGGGGCAGCTAATGAAAAACTGTTTTTT.

The chain recombines TRBV5-6 with TRBJ1-5; D ambiguous. From germline, CDR1 is SGHDT and CDR2 YYEEEE. The V gene lost 4 bases and the J gene lost 0 bases, with 11 bases spanning the gap. The CDR3 totals 15 residues. The CDR3 DNA follows: TGTGCCAGCAGCCCGACACCGTATAGCAATCAGCCCCAGCATTTT. Translating gives CASSPTPYSNQPQHF.